This T cell receptor (beta chain) is drawn from a study of blood T cell repertoires in COVID-19. Across the study: Italy, Spain and the United States were the sources of the convalescent and acute COVID-19 samples.

This clone has at least ten counts. TCRdb's table, derived via immunoSEQ multiplex PCR, lists solely in-frame clones and lacks some. The repertoire has approximately 150,000 clones, roughly nine tenths of them found once; the top ten carry around 1.6%. The germline V gene has CDR1 MNHEY and CDR2 SVGAGI. Deletions cut 5 bases from V and 8 bases from J, with 15 bases between. The CDR3 consists of 13 residues. This receptor was taken from a human donor in a cohort sampled during active COVID-19. Sequencing was performed on peripheral blood. The rearrangement uses TRBV6-5 and TRBJ1-1; D is possibly TRBD1 (5 bases). The CDR3: CASSLISGVEAFF. The CDR3 coding sequence is TGTGCCAGCAGTCTTATATCGGGGGTCGAAGCTTTCTTT.